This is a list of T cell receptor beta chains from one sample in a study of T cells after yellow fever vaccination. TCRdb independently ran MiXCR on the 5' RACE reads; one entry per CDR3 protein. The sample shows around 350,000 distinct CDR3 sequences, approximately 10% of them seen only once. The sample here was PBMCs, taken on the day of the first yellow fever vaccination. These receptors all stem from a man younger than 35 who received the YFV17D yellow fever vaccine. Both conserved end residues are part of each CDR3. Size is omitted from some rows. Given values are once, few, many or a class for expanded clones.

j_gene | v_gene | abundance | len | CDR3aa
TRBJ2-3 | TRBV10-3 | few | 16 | CAISRTSGASTDTQYF
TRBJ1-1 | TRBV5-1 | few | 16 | CASSLAGASRNTEAFF
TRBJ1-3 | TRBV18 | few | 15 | CASSRGQIMENTIYF
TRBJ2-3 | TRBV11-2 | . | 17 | CASSLDPLAGLTDTQYF
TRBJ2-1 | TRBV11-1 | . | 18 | CASSLGQGPVLPYNEQFF
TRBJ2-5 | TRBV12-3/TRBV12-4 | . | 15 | CASSSQPGRQETQYF
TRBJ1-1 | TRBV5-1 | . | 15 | CASSSLNPGKTEAFF
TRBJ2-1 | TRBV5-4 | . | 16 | CASCSGSGRGDNEQFF
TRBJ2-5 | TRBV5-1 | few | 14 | CASSLFQDQETQYF
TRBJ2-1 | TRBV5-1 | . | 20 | CASSLPRQDVSLSSYNEQFF
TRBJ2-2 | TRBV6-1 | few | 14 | CASSAGTQTGELFF
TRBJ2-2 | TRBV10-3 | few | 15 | CAIRIEGANTGELFF
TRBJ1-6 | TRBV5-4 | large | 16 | CASRAMKGSYNSPLHF
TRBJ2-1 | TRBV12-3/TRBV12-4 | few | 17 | CASNPGQGKNSYNEQFF
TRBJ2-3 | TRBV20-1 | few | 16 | CSADGGSGGASDTQYF
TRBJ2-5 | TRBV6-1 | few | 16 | CASSAPVAGGLETQYF
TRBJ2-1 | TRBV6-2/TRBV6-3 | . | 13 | CASSYTPLYEQFF
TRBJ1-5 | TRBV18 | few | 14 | CASSPGPLDQPQHF
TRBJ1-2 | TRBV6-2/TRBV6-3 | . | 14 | CASSRGGSDYGYTF
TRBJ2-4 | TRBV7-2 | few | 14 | CASSPAPGQGRWYF
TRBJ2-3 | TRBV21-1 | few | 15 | CASSKDEGVADTQYF
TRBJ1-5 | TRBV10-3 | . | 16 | CAISESGTGRNQPQHF
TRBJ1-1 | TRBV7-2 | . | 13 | CASSSDGGSKAFF
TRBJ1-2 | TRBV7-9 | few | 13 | CASSAQGADGYTF
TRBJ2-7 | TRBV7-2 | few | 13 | CASSPQTGYEQYF
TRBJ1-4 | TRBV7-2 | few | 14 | CASSLWDSNEKLFF
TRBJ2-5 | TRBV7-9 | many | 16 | CASSGWTSGEEETQYF
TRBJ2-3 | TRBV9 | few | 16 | CASSVRGTPRTDTQYF
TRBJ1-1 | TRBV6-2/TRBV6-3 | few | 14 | CASSYRDLNTEAFF
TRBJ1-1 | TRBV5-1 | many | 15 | CASSLRGTGGTEAFF
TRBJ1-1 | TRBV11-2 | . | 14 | CASSFFWGNTEAFF
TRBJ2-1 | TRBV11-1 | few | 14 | CASSYRSPNNEQFF
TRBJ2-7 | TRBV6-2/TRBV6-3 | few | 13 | CASSFSGKYEQYF
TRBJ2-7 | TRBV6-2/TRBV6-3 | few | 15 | CASRPQAPSSYEQYF
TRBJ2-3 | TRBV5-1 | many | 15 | CASSLASGGSDTQYF